This T cell receptor (beta chain) was sequenced during a study of cytomegalovirus exposure and HLA in healthy donors. Study results and limitations: The listing of 150 to 200 TCR beta chains classed them as cytomegalovirus-associated. TCR beta chain V- and J-gene trimming was linked, in a later analysis, to a missense variant in DCLRE1C. TCR association rates varied by HLA locus in a later analysis, with DRB1 highest and HLA-C lowest.

PCR was performed using 60 Vbeta and 13 Jbeta primers. Sequenced by immunoSEQ multiplex PCR; TCRdb stores in-frame clones only, minus some. This sample has approximately 160,000 clones, with 70% to 90% found just once. In regard to this clone: Its antigen is undetermined.

This CDR3 has 15 amino acids. Deletions cut 3 bases from V and 9 bases from J, with 18 bases between. Germline V gene lookup returns CDR1 GTSNPN and CDR2 SVGIG (reference sequence). These donors, healthy bone marrow donors, were studied. The V gene is TRBV30, the J gene TRBJ1-6; D ambiguous. The clonotype originates from a girl aged 10 to 17 in good health and CMV-seropositive. Sequencing was carried out using PBMCs. As DNA, the CDR3 is TGTGCCTGGAGCCGGGGAGAGGGCCCGGGTTCACCCCTCCACTTT. It is translated as CAWSRGEGPGSPLHF.